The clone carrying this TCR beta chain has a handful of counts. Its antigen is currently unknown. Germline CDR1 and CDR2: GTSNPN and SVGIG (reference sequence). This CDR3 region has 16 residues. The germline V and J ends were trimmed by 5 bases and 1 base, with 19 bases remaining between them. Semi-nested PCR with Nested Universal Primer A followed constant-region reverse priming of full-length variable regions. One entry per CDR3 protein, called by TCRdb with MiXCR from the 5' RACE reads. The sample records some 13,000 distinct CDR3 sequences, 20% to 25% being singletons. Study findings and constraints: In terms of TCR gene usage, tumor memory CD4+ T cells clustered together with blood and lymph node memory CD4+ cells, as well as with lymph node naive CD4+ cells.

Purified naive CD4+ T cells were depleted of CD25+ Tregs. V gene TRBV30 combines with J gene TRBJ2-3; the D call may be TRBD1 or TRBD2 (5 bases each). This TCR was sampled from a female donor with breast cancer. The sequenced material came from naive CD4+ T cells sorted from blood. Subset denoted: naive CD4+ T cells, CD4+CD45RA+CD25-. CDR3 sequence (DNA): TGTGCCTGGCAAAATCAGGGACGCGGACGCACAGATACGCAGTATTTT. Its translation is CAWQNQGRGRTDTQYF.